This is a list of T cell receptor beta chains from one sample in a study of cytomegalovirus exposure and HLA in healthy donors. Using immunoSEQ multiplex PCR, the repertoire was profiled, and TCRdb retains in-frame clones only, with some absent. The top ten hold approximately 2% of the sample, which has about 140,000 clones, around 10% seen once. Sequenced: PBMCs. The receptor source for this set is a male donor in good health and CMV-seronegative. Each CDR3 is given with its conserved first and last residue. The D gene is left open where the match is weak. Not every row has a clone size; where given, it reads once, few, many or a size class.

j_call: TRBJ2-6
v_call: TRBV4-2
clone_size: .
cdr3_length: 17
d_call: TRBD1
cdr3_aa: CASAMGTADTGSNVLTF
cdr3_nt: TGTGCCAGCGCGATGGGGACAGCCGATACAGGTTCCAACGTCCTGACTTTC

j_call: TRBJ2-1
v_call: TRBV18
clone_size: .
cdr3_length: 12
d_call: .
cdr3_aa: CASSPLRDEQFF
cdr3_nt: TGTGCCAGCTCACCACTTCGAGATGAGCAGTTCTTC

j_call: TRBJ1-2
v_call: TRBV7-2
clone_size: .
cdr3_length: 17
d_call: .
cdr3_aa: CASSLATVPRGSYGYTF
cdr3_nt: TGTGCCAGCAGCTTAGCTACGGTCCCACGGGGATCCTATGGCTACACCTTC

j_call: TRBJ1-2
v_call: TRBV4-2
clone_size: .
cdr3_length: 15
d_call: .
cdr3_aa: CASSQVPQGNYGYTF
cdr3_nt: TGTGCCAGCAGCCAAGTCCCCCAGGGAAACTATGGCTACACCTTC

j_call: TRBJ2-2
v_call: TRBV5-4
clone_size: few
cdr3_length: 13
d_call: .
cdr3_aa: CASSTANTGELFF
cdr3_nt: TGTGCCAGCAGCACAGCGAACACCGGGGAGCTGTTTTTT

j_call: TRBJ2-7
v_call: TRBV27
clone_size: few
cdr3_length: 16
d_call: TRBD1
cdr3_aa: CASGGGQGKPIYEQYF
cdr3_nt: TGTGCCTCAGGAGGAGGACAGGGCAAACCCATCTACGAGCAGTACTTC

j_call: TRBJ2-3
v_call: TRBV7-2
clone_size: .
cdr3_length: 18
d_call: TRBD2
cdr3_aa: CASSLTGTSGTSTDTQYF
cdr3_nt: TGTGCCAGCAGCTTGACCGGGACTAGCGGGACTAGCACAGATACGCAGTATTTT

j_call: TRBJ2-7
v_call: TRBV6-1
clone_size: few
cdr3_length: 15
d_call: TRBD2
cdr3_aa: CASSEGLLAAGEQYF
cdr3_nt: TGTGCCAGCAGTGAAGGGCTACTAGCGGCTGGGGAGCAGTACTTC

j_call: TRBJ1-1
v_call: TRBV30
clone_size: .
cdr3_length: 14
d_call: TRBD1
cdr3_aa: CAWTIGTGNTEAFF
cdr3_nt: TGTGCCTGGACCATTGGGACAGGGAACACTGAAGCTTTCTTT

j_call: TRBJ1-1
v_call: TRBV6-6
clone_size: .
cdr3_length: 16
d_call: TRBD1
cdr3_aa: CASSYSPTGGYTEAFF
cdr3_nt: TGTGCCAGCAGTTACTCGCCGACAGGGGGCTATACTGAAGCTTTCTTT

j_call: TRBJ1-4
v_call: TRBV28
clone_size: few
cdr3_length: 13
d_call: .
cdr3_aa: CASGTPLEGKLFF
cdr3_nt: TGTGCCAGCGGAACCCCGCTCGAGGGAAAACTGTTTTTT

j_call: TRBJ1-5
v_call: TRBV27
clone_size: .
cdr3_length: 17
d_call: TRBD1
cdr3_aa: CASSLNRGGNSNQPQHF
cdr3_nt: TGTGCCAGCAGTTTAAACAGGGGAGGAAATAGCAATCAGCCCCAGCATTTT

j_call: TRBJ2-3
v_call: TRBV7-9
clone_size: .
cdr3_length: 12
d_call: .
cdr3_aa: CASNEMSDTQYF
cdr3_nt: TGTGCCAGCAACGAGATGTCAGATACGCAGTATTTT

j_call: TRBJ2-1
v_call: TRBV4-2
clone_size: few
cdr3_length: 15
d_call: TRBD2
cdr3_aa: CASSHGLADYNEQFF
cdr3_nt: TGTGCCAGCAGCCATGGACTAGCGGACTACAATGAGCAGTTCTTC

j_call: TRBJ1-2
v_call: TRBV18
clone_size: .
cdr3_length: 16
d_call: .
cdr3_aa: CASSPSGGSANYGYTF
cdr3_nt: TGTGCCAGCTCACCGTCGGGAGGAAGTGCTAACTATGGCTACACCTTC

j_call: TRBJ1-4
v_call: TRBV6-5
clone_size: .
cdr3_length: 15
d_call: .
cdr3_aa: CASRGHRLSNEKLFF
cdr3_nt: TGTGCCAGCAGGGGTCACCGACTCTCGAATGAAAAACTGTTTTTT

j_call: TRBJ2-1
v_call: TRBV27
clone_size: few
cdr3_length: 15
d_call: .
cdr3_aa: CASNLAGGSYNEQFF
cdr3_nt: TGTGCCAGCAATCTAGCTGGAGGCTCCTACAATGAGCAGTTCTTC

j_call: TRBJ2-2
v_call: TRBV19
clone_size: .
cdr3_length: 15
d_call: .
cdr3_aa: CASSNMGGNTGELFF
cdr3_nt: TGTGCCAGTAGCAATATGGGGGGGAACACCGGGGAGCTGTTTTTT

j_call: TRBJ2-7
v_call: TRBV6-1
clone_size: .
cdr3_length: 15
d_call: TRBD1
cdr3_aa: CASSESVGQGYEQYF
cdr3_nt: TGTGCCAGCAGTGAATCAGTTGGACAGGGATACGAGCAGTACTTC

j_call: TRBJ2-5
v_call: TRBV5-1
clone_size: .
cdr3_length: 13
d_call: .
cdr3_aa: CASSLASEETQYF
cdr3_nt: TGCGCCAGCAGCTTGGCGTCAGAAGAGACCCAGTACTTC

j_call: TRBJ1-1
v_call: TRBV28
clone_size: .
cdr3_length: 14
d_call: .
cdr3_aa: CASSLVQVSTEAFF
cdr3_nt: TGTGCCAGCAGTTTAGTCCAGGTCTCCACTGAAGCTTTCTTT

j_call: TRBJ2-3
v_call: TRBV2
clone_size: .
cdr3_length: 16
d_call: .
cdr3_aa: CASSEAGAGNTDTQYF
cdr3_nt: TGTGCCAGCAGTGAAGCAGGGGCGGGGAACACAGATACGCAGTATTTT

j_call: TRBJ1-1
v_call: TRBV5-8
clone_size: .
cdr3_length: 13
d_call: .
cdr3_aa: CASSLEEETEAFF
cdr3_nt: TGTGCCAGCAGCTTGGAGGAGGAGACTGAAGCTTTCTTT

j_call: TRBJ1-5
v_call: TRBV13
clone_size: few
cdr3_length: 14
d_call: TRBD1
cdr3_aa: CASSQLDRGQPQHF
cdr3_nt: TGTGCCAGCAGCCAATTGGACAGGGGACAGCCCCAGCATTTT

j_call: TRBJ2-1
v_call: TRBV5-1
clone_size: .
cdr3_length: 15
d_call: TRBD2
cdr3_aa: CASSLQSSGGSEQFF
cdr3_nt: TGCGCCAGCAGCCTGCAATCTAGCGGGGGCTCGGAGCAGTTCTTC

j_call: TRBJ2-5
v_call: TRBV18
clone_size: .
cdr3_length: 13
d_call: .
cdr3_aa: CASSPNMGETQYF
cdr3_nt: TGTGCCAGCTCACCTAATATGGGCGAGACCCAGTACTTC

j_call: TRBJ1-5
v_call: TRBV15
clone_size: once
cdr3_length: 16
d_call: .
cdr3_aa: CATSKALTGSNQPQHF
cdr3_nt: TGTGCCACCAGCAAAGCGCTCACAGGGAGTAATCAGCCCCAGCATTTT

j_call: TRBJ2-4
v_call: TRBV25-1
clone_size: few
cdr3_length: 15
d_call: TRBD1
cdr3_aa: CASSPGTGAQNIQYF
cdr3_nt: TGTGCCAGCAGTCCCGGGACAGGCGCACAAAACATTCAGTACTTC

j_call: TRBJ2-7
v_call: TRBV29-1
clone_size: .
cdr3_length: 10
d_call: .
cdr3_aa: CSGGPEEQYF
cdr3_nt: TGCAGCGGCGGGCCTGAGGAGCAGTACTTC

j_call: TRBJ2-7
v_call: TRBV6-1
clone_size: .
cdr3_length: 18
d_call: TRBD2
cdr3_aa: CASSEANSLAGGLYEQYF
cdr3_nt: TGTGCCAGCAGTGAAGCGAACTCCTTAGCGGGAGGGCTTTACGAGCAGTACTTC

j_call: TRBJ2-1
v_call: TRBV29-1
clone_size: .
cdr3_length: 15
d_call: TRBD2
cdr3_aa: CSGTSAHSSYNEQFF
cdr3_nt: TGCAGCGGTACTAGCGCCCACAGCTCCTACAATGAGCAGTTCTTC

j_call: TRBJ2-5
v_call: TRBV7-3
clone_size: few
cdr3_length: 13
d_call: .
cdr3_aa: CAGDRDYQETQYF
cdr3_nt: TGTGCCGGCGACCGGGACTACCAAGAGACCCAGTACTTC

j_call: TRBJ2-1
v_call: TRBV28
clone_size: .
cdr3_length: 14
d_call: TRBD2
cdr3_aa: CASRTSGRWNEQFF
cdr3_nt: TGTGCCAGCAGGACTAGCGGGAGGTGGAATGAGCAGTTCTTC

j_call: TRBJ2-7
v_call: TRBV27
clone_size: .
cdr3_length: 14
d_call: TRBD1
cdr3_aa: CASSRDRDSYEQYF
cdr3_nt: TGTGCCAGCAGCCGCGACAGGGACTCCTACGAGCAGTACTTC

j_call: TRBJ2-1
v_call: TRBV2
clone_size: .
cdr3_length: 13
d_call: TRBD1
cdr3_aa: CARGTGSYNEQFF
cdr3_nt: TGTGCCCGGGGGACAGGCTCCTACAATGAGCAGTTCTTC

j_call: TRBJ1-1
v_call: TRBV7-3
clone_size: .
cdr3_length: 15
d_call: TRBD1
cdr3_aa: CASRSTGSVFSEAFF
cdr3_nt: TGTGCCAGCAGATCGACAGGGTCGGTTTTCTCTGAAGCTTTCTTT

j_call: TRBJ2-7
v_call: TRBV4-3
clone_size: .
cdr3_length: 14
d_call: .
cdr3_aa: CASSQDLGGYEQYF
cdr3_nt: TGCGCCAGCAGCCAAGATCTGGGGGGCTACGAGCAGTACTTC

j_call: TRBJ2-1
v_call: TRBV6-5
clone_size: few
cdr3_length: 15
d_call: .
cdr3_aa: CASSAERVTYNEQFF
cdr3_nt: TGTGCCAGCAGTGCCGAGCGGGTCACCTACAATGAGCAGTTCTTC

j_call: TRBJ1-2
v_call: TRBV4-3
clone_size: few
cdr3_length: 15
d_call: .
cdr3_aa: CASSQGAGAGYGYTF
cdr3_nt: TGCGCCAGCAGCCAAGGCGCAGGGGCGGGCTATGGCTACACCTTC